Following are 18 T cell receptor beta chains from one sample sequenced in a study. Via MiXCR, TCRdb re-called the 5' RACE reads, giving one row per CDR3 protein. Seen here are over 10,000 distinct CDR3 sequences, around a quarter observed once, and the top ten hold approximately 3%. Sample: naive CD4+ T cells sorted from blood. Subset specified: naive CD4+ T cells, CD4+CD45RA+CD25-. These TCRs come from a female donor with breast cancer.

By sample share, this clonotype is medium-sized. The V call is TRBV20-1, the J call TRBJ1-5; 8 bases align to TRBD1. From germline, CDR1 is DFQATT and CDR2 SNEGSKA (reference sequence). Trimming removed 3 bases from V and 6 bases from J; junction bases left unmatched: 1. This CDR3 contains 12 residues. CDR3 sequence reads: CSARDRVQPQHF. The CDR3 DNA is TGCAGTGCTAGGGACAGGGTTCAGCCCCAGCATTTT.

The chain uses TRBV18 and TRBJ1-2; D is uncertain. V was pared by 6 bases and J by 2 bases, with 13 bases between. Germline lookup yields CDR1 KGHSH and CDR2 LQKENI. This CDR3 comprises 14 residues. CDR3 sequence: CASSQFGVNYGYTF. In DNA form, the CDR3 reads TGTGCCAGCTCCCAGTTCGGGGTGAACTATGGCTACACCTTC.

This clonotype has a count of ten or more. V gene TRBV18 combines with J gene TRBJ1-1, with no clear D. The CDR3 extends over 17 amino acids. V was trimmed by 4 bases and J by 4 bases, leaving 22 bases between them. Germline V CDR1 and CDR2: KGHSH, LQKENI. The CDR3 region is CASSLRAAERKGTEAFF. The CDR3 DNA sequence: TGTGCCAGCTCACTAAGAGCAGCCGAAAGGAAGGGCACTGAAGCTTTCTTT.

Points on this clonotype: A much larger clone lies one base from this, so it may be a read error. The chain links TRBV28 to TRBJ1-5, with D tentatively TRBD1 (5 bases). The CDR3 spans 14 residues. V lost 4 bases and J 3 bases, leaving 10 bases between the germline ends. Looked up from germline, CDR1 is MDHEN and CDR2 is SYDVKM. CDR3 coding DNA: TGTGCCAGCAGTTCCTCAGGGTCCAATCAGCCCCAGCATTTT. Translating it yields CASSSSGSNQPQHF.

This clonotype was counted many times. The chain joins TRBV29-1 to TRBJ2-3; unclear D gene. The CDR3 runs to 13 residues. CDR1 is SQVTM, CDR2 ANQGSEA, per germline. V was clipped by 4 bases and J by 1 base, with 9 bases between them. Here the CDR3 reads CSVAFAGTDTQYF. For the CDR3, the DNA is TGCAGCGTTGCGTTCGCCGGCACAGATACGCAGTATTTT.

This clonotype is deemed medium-sized. The chain employs TRBV29-1 and TRBJ2-2; D is uncertain. V lost 2 bases, J lost 7 bases, and 11 bases lay in between. CDR3 size: 13 residues. Germline CDR1 is SQVTM and CDR2 is ANQGSEA. This CDR3 is CSVERSRNGELFF. DNA of the CDR3: TGCAGCGTTGAACGGTCACGAAACGGGGAGCTGTTTTTT.

A word on this clonotype: Germline is not matched at one junction end, which may reflect a read error. The chain employs TRBV20-1 and TRBJ2-5; TRBD2 agrees at 10 bases. Germline V lookup: CDR1 DFQATT, CDR2 SNEGSKA (reference sequence). CDR3 length: 15 residues. The CDR3 is CSARESGRAGETQQF. DNA of the CDR3: TGCAGTGCTAGGGAAAGCGGGAGGGCCGGAGAGACCCAGCAATTC.

This clonotype was counted at least ten times. The chain employs TRBV7-9 and TRBJ1-5; D is ambiguous. V lost 0 bases, J lost 4 bases, and 7 bases lay in between. The length of the CDR3 is 14 residues. Germline values: CDR1 SEHNR, CDR2 FQNEAQ (reference sequence). The CDR3 coding sequence is TGTGCCAGCAGCTTAGCGGGCGGAAATCAGCCCCAGCATTTT. This sequence encodes CASSLAGGNQPQHF. The complete variable domain, with remaining parts taken from reference TRBV7-9 and TRBJ1-5, reads DTGVSQNPRHKITKRGQNVTFRCDPISEHNRLYWYRQTLGQGPEFLTYFQNEAQLEKSRLLSDRFSAERPKGSFSTLEIQRTEQGDSAMYLCASSLAGGNQPQHFGDGTRLSIL.

In its sample, this clonotype was seen many times. The genes are TRBV6-6 and TRBJ2-5, with TRBD1 matching over 7 bases. Germline trimming cut 8 bases from V and 2 bases from J; bases unmatched to any gene: 8. In germline, CDR1 is MNHNY, CDR2 SVGAGI (reference sequence). This CDR3 spans 14 amino acids. CDR3 amino acids: CASRSGGRQETQYF. DNA of the CDR3: TGTGCCAGCCGGTCAGGGGGACGGCAAGAGACCCAGTACTTC.

Comment on this clonotype: A much larger clone sits a single nucleotide away, making a read error possible. The chain recombines TRBV5-1 with TRBJ1-1, with a possible D match to TRBD1 (5 bases). This CDR3 comprises 14 residues. Germline V gene data show CDR1 as SGHRS and CDR2 as YFSETQ. The chain's CDR3 is CASGFEGLNTEAFF. The CDR3 DNA reads as TGCGCCAGCGGCTTTGAGGGGTTGAACACTGAAGCTTTCTTT. The full variable domain, rest sourced from reference TRBV5-1 and TRBJ1-1, is KAGVTQTPRYLIKTRGQQVTLSCSPISGHRSVSWYQQTPGQGLQFLFEYFSETQRNKGNFPGRFSGRQFSNSRSEMNVSTLELGDSALYLCASGFEGLNTEAFFGQGTRLTVV.

Details on this clonotype: A much more abundant neighbour one base away suggests this may be a read error. This chain connects TRBV5-6 to TRBJ2-7, with D possibly being TRBD2 (5 bases). V lost 2 bases to trimming and J lost 0 bases, with 12 bases between them. CDR1 is SGHDT, CDR2 YYEEEE, per germline. The CDR3 has 15 amino acids. The CDR3 DNA is TGTGCCAGCAGCTTCCCGGGAAAGCGCTCCTACGAGCAGTACTTC. As protein: CASSFPGKRSYEQYF.

This clonotype is classed as medium-sized (0.01 to 0.1%). This sequence joins TRBV5-1 and TRBJ2-1, with D tentatively TRBD1 or TRBD2 (5 bases each). This CDR3 comprises 14 residues. The germline gives CDR1 SGHRS, CDR2 YFSETQ. The germline V and J ends were trimmed by 4 bases and 7 bases, with 15 bases remaining between them. CDR3 DNA sequence: TGCGCCAGCAGCCCGGGACCCAATAGTAATGAGCAGTTCTTC. It is translated as CASSPGPNSNEQFF. Full variable domain (remainder filled in from reference TRBV5-1 and TRBJ2-1): KAGVTQTPRYLIKTRGQQVTLSCSPISGHRSVSWYQQTPGQGLQFLFEYFSETQRNKGNFPGRFSGRQFSNSRSEMNVSTLELGDSALYLCASSPGPNSNEQFFGPGTRLTVL.

This clonotype is labeled as medium-sized (0.01 to 0.1%). The rearrangement uses TRBV12-3 or TRBV12-4 and TRBJ1-2; D remains ambiguous. There are 15 residues in the CDR3. Trimming cost V 5 bases and J 1 base, with 14 bases left between them. CDR3 bases: TGTGCCAGCAGTAAAGCGTCGATAAATAACTATGGCTACACCTTC. Translated, it gives CASSKASINNYGYTF.

This clonotype was detected only a few times. The chain links TRBV24-1 to TRBJ2-2; D remains ambiguous. Germline CDR1 KGHDR, CDR2 SFDVKD. The CDR3 sequence is 12 residues long. Trimming took 9 bases from V and 1 from J, leaving 5 bases between them. This chain's CDR3 is CATGENTGELFF. Here the CDR3 DNA reads TGTGCCACCGGGGAGAACACCGGGGAGCTGTTTTTT.

The rearrangement joins TRBV7-3 to TRBJ1-1; D unclear. In germline, CDR1 is SGHTA, CDR2 FQGTGA. The germline V and J ends were trimmed by 5 bases and 4 bases, with 14 bases remaining between them. The CDR3 contains 14 residues. The DNA of the CDR3 is TGTGCCAGCAGCGTACGACCGGGATCCACTGAAGCTTTCTTT. Encoded protein: CASSVRPGSTEAFF.

In its sample, this clonotype was seen a few times. This chain uses TRBV20-1 with TRBJ1-5, with D maybe TRBD1 (6 bases). The V end was cut by 6 bases, the J end by 0 bases, with 12 bases between. Germline assignment: CDR1 DFQATT and CDR2 SNEGSKA (reference sequence). The CDR3 covers 14 residues. For the CDR3, the DNA is TGCAGTGCCAGGGACACCAATAGCAATCAGCCCCAGCATTTT. It yields the protein CSARDTNSNQPQHF.

This clonotype has ten or more counts. This sequence joins TRBV20-1 and TRBJ1-1; D not certain. CDR1 is DFQATT, CDR2 SNEGSKA, per germline (reference sequence). Trimming shortened V by 2 bases and J by 0 bases, and 7 bases separated the two germline ends. The CDR3 runs to 13 residues. CDR3 region: CSARRQLNTEAFF. The CDR3, as DNA: TGCAGTGCTAGACGTCAGCTGAACACTGAAGCTTTCTTT.

This clonotype has more than one count but fewer than ten. The chain is built from TRBV12-3 or TRBV12-4 and TRBJ2-5; D gene ambiguous. V lost 6 bases and J 0 bases, leaving 11 bases between the germline ends. This CDR3 contains 14 residues. DNA for the CDR3: TGTGCCAGCAGCCCCGCAAGGTACCAAGAGACCCAGTACTTC. Amino acids: CASSPARYQETQYF.